This passage covers 21 T cell receptor beta chains from one sample sequenced in a study of blood T cells in healthy people across ages (dated by TCRdb to the mid-2010s). Preparation of the library involved 5' RACE. A second PCR of about 7 to 12 cycles was run with a J-beta primer mix and a sample-barcoded 5' primer. Through fastp at Q25 and MiXCR, TCRdb rebuilt clones from the public reads, retaining in-frame beta chains. Entries are consolidated by CDR3 protein sequence, retaining the most common genes and DNA. Here the sample has fewer than 2 million distinct CDR3 sequences; about two fifths occur a single time. The top ten hold more than 20% of the sample. The sequencing input was blood. Receptor source: a human donor in good health.

V is TRBV11-3 and J is TRBJ2-3; D is ambiguous. The germline V gene encodes CDR1 SGHNT and CDR2 YENEEA. Deletions cut 5 bases from V and 0 bases from J, with 15 bases between. The CDR3 totals 16 residues. This CDR3 reads CASSPRASWSTDTQYF. CDR3 sequence (DNA): TGTGCCAGCAGCCCTCGGGCCAGTTGGAGCACAGATACGCAGTATTTT.

V and J are TRBV20-1 and TRBJ1-2; possible D gene TRBD1, 5 bases. Trimming pared 6 bases from V and 0 bases from J, leaving 11 bases between. CDR3 size: 13 residues. Germline CDR1 is DFQATT and CDR2 is SNEGSKA (reference sequence). In DNA, the CDR3 is TGCAGTGCCGAGGCAGGGACTAACTATGGCTACACCTTC. This encodes CSAEAGTNYGYTF.

A few counts support this clonotype. The rearrangement links TRBV4-3 to TRBJ2-1; TRBD2 matches at 7 bases. Trimming took 0 bases from V and 13 from J; bases not matched to a gene: 6. Germline-derived CDR1 and CDR2 are LGHNA and YSLEER. The CDR3 contains 13 residues. CDR3: CASSQERTSHQFF. The CDR3 bases are TGCGCCAGCAGCCAAGAGAGGACTAGTCATCAGTTCTTC.

The rearrangement joins TRBV29-1 to TRBJ1-2; D call uncertain. The CDR3 totals 14 residues. Deletions cut 0 bases from V and 4 bases from J, with 12 bases between. From germline, CDR1 is SQVTM and CDR2 ANQGSEA. CDR3 bases: TGCAGCGTTGAAGAGGCCGGGTCTCCCTATGGCTACACCTTC. Translation gives CSVEEAGSPYGYTF.

The chain employs TRBV6-2 or TRBV6-3 and TRBJ1-1; tentative D call: TRBD1 (6 bases). The CDR3 extends over 13 amino acids. In germline, CDR1 is MNHEY, CDR2 SVGEGT. Trimming removed 6 bases at V and 3 bases at J, with 11 bases between. The chain's CDR3 is CASSKQGDTEAFF. CDR3 nucleotides: TGTGCCAGCAGCAAACAGGGCGACACTGAAGCTTTCTTT.

The chain combines TRBV3-1 with TRBJ2-7; 8 nucleotides line up with TRBD1. The CDR3 sequence is 15 residues long. Looked up from germline, CDR1 is LGHDT and CDR2 is YNNKEL (reference sequence). With 1 base clipped from V and 3 bases from J, the junction kept 5 bases outside the gene matches. In DNA, the CDR3 is TGTGCCAGCAGCCAAGGCCCAGGGGGCTTCTACGAGCAGTACTTC. It encodes CASSQGPGGFYEQYF.

The chain is built from TRBV9 and TRBJ2-1; 8 bases agree with TRBD2. There are 16 residues in the CDR3. Germline-derived CDR1 and CDR2 are SGDLS and YYNGEE. V lost 0 bases and J lost 7; bases outside the gene matches: 9. The CDR3 DNA follows: TGTGCCAGCAGCGTAGCGGGGGGGCCGGTGTTGAATGAGCAGTTCTTC. Protein sequence: CASSVAGGPVLNEQFF.

This sequence joins TRBV2 and TRBJ2-7; the D is unclear. The end of the DNA is better explained by TRBJ2-5, so the J call may be wrong. Germline V CDR1 and CDR2: SNHLY, FYNNEI. The CDR3 is 12 residues long. The CDR3 here is CASSQMGETQYF. As DNA, the CDR3 is TGTGCCAGCAGCCAGATGGGAGAGACCCAGTACTTC.

The gene calls are TRBV9 and TRBJ1-2; D is unclear. V lost 6 bases and J lost 4, with 25 bases in between. The CDR3 length is 17 residues. Germline CDR1 and CDR2: SGDLS and YYNGEE. The DNA for the CDR3 is TGTGCCAGCACCCCTGAGGGCCACTCCGGGGTACTCTATGGCTACACCTTC. It is translated as CASTPEGHSGVLYGYTF.

This clonotype was seen more than once but under ten times. The genes are TRBV12-3 or TRBV12-4 and TRBJ1-1; TRBD1 matches at 9 bases. This CDR3 region has 15 residues. V was pared by 7 bases and J by 2 bases, with 8 bases of the junction left unmatched. The CDR3, as DNA: TGTGCCAGCATTCTCGGACAGGGGTTTAACACTGAAGCTTTCTTT. Its translation: CASILGQGFNTEAFF.

Worth noting for this clonotype: The junction shows a germline mismatch at one end, possibly a read error. The J gene is TRBJ2-7, the V gene TRBV7-2, with D possibly TRBD2 on 6 matching bases. The tail of the sequence fits TRBJ2-5 better, so the J call may be wrong. Germline V CDR1 and CDR2: SGHTA, FQGNSA. This CDR3 is 15 amino acids long. In nucleotides, the CDR3 is TGTGCCAGTAGCTACTCGGGACTCCGGAAGGGGACCCAGTACTTC. Translation: CASSYSGLRKGTQYF.

V and J are TRBV29-1 and TRBJ2-3; D assignment may be TRBD1 or TRBD2 (6 bases each). Germline lookup yields CDR1 SQVTM and CDR2 ANQGSEA. V dropped 4 bases and J dropped 0 bases, with 14 bases sitting between them. The CDR3 sequence is 15 residues long. The DNA for the CDR3 is TGCAGCGTTGCGACCGGGGGCTGGAGCACAGATACGCAGTATTTT. Amino acid sequence: CSVATGGWSTDTQYF.

V and J are TRBV6-2 or TRBV6-3 and TRBJ1-2, with D possibly being TRBD1 (6 bases). Per germline, CDR1 MNHEY and CDR2 SVGEGT. Trimming pared 3 bases from V and 4 bases from J, leaving 21 bases between. CDR3 length equals 17 residues. CDR3 protein: CASSYDPRTEELYGYTF. The CDR3, as DNA: TGTGCCAGCAGTTATGATCCTAGGACAGAAGAACTCTATGGCTACACCTTC.

This chain uses TRBV27 with TRBJ2-1; the match to TRBD2 covers 7 bases. The germline V gene has CDR1 MNHEY and CDR2 SMNVEV (reference sequence). The CDR3 sequence is 15 residues long. V shed 8 bases, J shed 0 bases, and the junction held 7 bases outside the gene matches. The DNA for the CDR3 is TGTGCCAGCCTGGGGGGGAGCCCCTCCTACAATGAGCAGTTCTTC. Amino acid sequence: CASLGGSPSYNEQFF.

This chain links TRBV20-1 with TRBJ1-1; 7 bases agree with TRBD1. The CDR3 totals 15 residues. The germline gives CDR1 DFQATT, CDR2 SNEGSKA (reference sequence). V lost 0 bases, J lost 0 bases, and 4 bases stayed unmatched. This CDR3 reads CSARDGTAMNTEAFF. CDR3 nucleotide sequence: TGCAGTGCTAGAGATGGGACAGCTATGAACACTGAAGCTTTCTTT.

The chain recombines TRBV7-8 with TRBJ2-3; 16 positions match TRBD2. Trimming removed 3 bases from V and 1 base from J; junction bases left unmatched: 4. The CDR3 is made up of 18 amino acids. Germline lookup yields CDR1 SGHVS and CDR2 FQNEAQ. The CDR3 sequence: CASSLGLAGGWGTDTQYF. The CDR3, as DNA: TGTGCCAGCAGCTTGGGACTAGCGGGGGGGTGGGGCACAGATACGCAGTATTTT.

This clonotype was seen only a few times. The chain recombines TRBV27 with TRBJ1-2, with D unresolved. The CDR3 is made up of 13 amino acids. Germline-derived CDR1 and CDR2 are MNHEY and SMNVEV (reference sequence). V lost 8 bases to trimming and J lost 4 bases, with 14 bases between them. For the CDR3, the DNA is TGTGCCAGCGGTGCGTCAGGTACCTATGGCTACACCTTC. Translated: CASGASGTYGYTF.

This clonotype occurred a few times. CDR3 in amino acids: CSVAVSTYEQYF. In DNA form, the CDR3 reads TGCAGCGTTGCCGTAAGCACCTACGAGCAGTACTTC. The V call is TRBV29-1, the J call TRBJ2-7; D gene ambiguous. This CDR3 is 12 amino acids long. CDR1 is SQVTM and CDR2 is ANQGSEA in the germline V gene. Trimming shortened V by 4 bases and J by 2 bases, and 9 bases separated the two germline ends.

This clonotype has a single count. The CDR3 sequence is CASSSTPRLGTGELFF. In DNA form, the CDR3 reads TGTGCCAGCAGCTCCACACCACGGCTCGGCACCGGGGAGCTGTTTTTT. The chain is built from TRBV7-3 and TRBJ2-2; D is unresolved. The CDR3 sequence is 16 residues long. V lost 4 bases and J lost 4, with 16 bases in between. The V gene's germline CDR1 is SGHTA and CDR2 FQGTGA.

To note about this clonotype: Its ends do not fully match the called genes, so a read error is possible. This chain's CDR3 is CASSSRLQETRYF. In DNA form, the CDR3 reads TGCGCCAGCAGCTCCCGACTCCAAGAGACCCGGTACTTC. V and J are TRBV4-3 and TRBJ2-5; D gene uncertain. The V gene's germline CDR1 is LGHNA and CDR2 YSLEER. The CDR3 length is 13 residues.

This clonotype appeared a few times. The rearrangement links TRBV18 to TRBJ2-5; D unclear. CDR1 is KGHSH and CDR2 is LQKENI in the germline V gene. V lost 3 bases and J 6 bases, leaving 14 bases between the germline ends. The CDR3 has 14 amino acids. In DNA, the CDR3 is TGTGCCAGCTCACCTCCACTCCCGGAGAAGACCCAGTACTTC. Translated: CASSPPLPEKTQYF.